Following are 28 T cell receptor beta chains from one sample sequenced in a study of blood T cells in healthy people across ages. Through a sample-barcoded 5' primer and a J-beta primer mix, a second PCR was run for 7 to 11 cycles. TCRdb independently ran MiXCR on the 5' RACE reads; one entry per CDR3 protein. The sample has about 580,000 distinct CDR3 sequences; 47% are singletons. Sequencing used blood. The source of these receptors is an elderly man in good health.

This rearrangement joins TRBV20-1 to TRBJ1-2, with D possibly being TRBD1 (5 bases). Trimming cost V 5 bases and J 5 bases, with 9 bases left between them. This CDR3 spans 11 amino acids. Germline V gene sequence: CDR1 DFQATT, CDR2 SNEGSKA (reference sequence). The CDR3 region has the DNA TGCAGTGCTGGGGGGAGGTATGGCTACACCTTC. Protein sequence: CSAGGRYGYTF.

The V and J genes are TRBV29-1 and TRBJ1-4; D not resolved. Trimming shortened V by 6 bases and J by 8 bases, and 16 bases separated the two germline ends. The CDR3 covers 13 residues. From germline, CDR1 is SQVTM and CDR2 ANQGSEA. This CDR3 reads CSVQVAGGEKLFF. The CDR3 bases are TGCAGCGTCCAGGTGGCAGGAGGCGAAAAACTGTTTTTT.

The chain uses TRBV20-1 and TRBJ2-3; a weak D match, TRBD2 (5 bases). V was clipped by 6 bases and J by 1 base, with 11 bases between them. This CDR3 is 13 amino acids long. Looked up from germline, CDR1 is DFQATT and CDR2 is SNEGSKA (reference sequence). The CDR3 loop reads CSARLGGTDTQYF. In DNA, the CDR3 is TGCAGTGCCCGTCTCGGGGGCACAGATACGCAGTATTTT.

For the CDR3, the DNA is TGTGCCAGCAGCGTAGGTCAGGGATTATATGGCTACACCTTC. Translation: CASSVGQGLYGYTF. The chain has TRBV9 and TRBJ1-2; maybe TRBD1 (5 bases). The V and J ends lost 0 bases and 5 bases respectively, with 11 bases between them. This CDR3 comprises 14 residues. The germline CDR1 and CDR2 sequences are SGDLS and YYNGEE.

The rearrangement joins TRBV7-2 to TRBJ1-6, with D uncertain. Per germline, CDR1 SGHTA and CDR2 FQGNSA. The CDR3 loop spans 12 amino acids. V shed 5 bases and J shed 16 bases, with 15 bases lying between them. Here the CDR3 DNA reads TGTGCCAGCAGCCAGGAACAGATGTGGCTCCACTTT. Translating it yields CASSQEQMWLHF.

This clonotype has just a few counts. The rearrangement joins TRBV10-3 to TRBJ1-6; TRBD1 matches at 10 bases. Germline V CDR1 and CDR2: ENHRY, SYGVKD. Unmatched junction bases numbered 3, after V lost 3 bases and J lost 10 bases. This CDR3 has 14 amino acids. The CDR3 region has the DNA TGTGCCATCAGTGATAGGGACAGGGGCTCACCCCTCCACTTT. It specifies CAISDRDRGSPLHF.

This chain connects TRBV12-3 or TRBV12-4 to TRBJ2-7, with 7 bases that match TRBD2. V shed 1 base, J shed 4 bases, and the junction held 4 bases outside the gene matches. The CDR3 runs to 14 residues. The CDR3 here is CASSLGEGSYEQYF. In nucleotides, the CDR3 is TGTGCCAGCAGTTTAGGGGAGGGGTCATACGAGCAGTACTTC.

The chain is built from TRBV10-3 and TRBJ1-5; the D gene is possibly TRBD1 (5 bases). The CDR3 runs 15 residues. Germline V gene lookup returns CDR1 ENHRY and CDR2 SYGVKD. The V end was cut by 0 bases, the J end by 1 base, with 7 bases between. The CDR3 spells CAISESGGSNQPQHF. CDR3 DNA sequence: TGTGCCATCAGTGAGTCGGGGGGAAGCAATCAGCCCCAGCATTTT.

The rearrangement uses TRBV29-1 and TRBJ2-2; a possible D gene is TRBD1 (6 bases). The CDR3 length is 14 residues. V gave up 6 bases and J gave up 1 base, with 12 bases separating them. Per the germline V gene, CDR1 is SQVTM and CDR2 is ANQGSEA. CDR3 DNA: TGCAGCGTCACCGGACAGAAGAACACCGGGGAGCTGTTTTTT. Translated: CSVTGQKNTGELFF.

In this sample, this clonotype turned up a few times. The rearrangement joins TRBV9 to TRBJ1-2; TRBD1 matches 7 bases. Germline trimming cut 4 bases from V and 2 bases from J; bases unmatched to any gene: 8. Germline values: CDR1 SGDLS, CDR2 YYNGEE. This CDR3 comprises 15 residues. The CDR3 spells CASSPKTGRNYGYTF. CDR3 nucleotides: TGTGCCAGCAGCCCGAAGACAGGGCGGAACTATGGCTACACCTTC.

The chain carries TRBV20-1 and TRBJ2-7; 9 bases match TRBD2. With 1 base clipped from V and 0 bases from J, the junction kept 4 bases outside the gene matches. The CDR3 is 15 amino acids. CDR1 is DFQATT and CDR2 is SNEGSKA in the germline V gene (reference sequence). CDR3 sequence reads: CSARGLAGHSYEQYF. The CDR3 region has the DNA TGCAGTGCTAGAGGGCTAGCGGGACACTCCTACGAGCAGTACTTC.

The chain carries TRBV7-2 and TRBJ2-1, with 9 bases matching TRBD1. With 0 bases clipped from V and 6 bases from J, the junction kept 12 bases outside the gene matches. The CDR3 runs 18 residues. The V gene's germline CDR1 is SGHTA and CDR2 FQGNSA. CDR3 in DNA: TGTGCCAGCAGCTTAGCGGGGACAGGGTATTCGAGTGTCAATGAGCAGTTCTTC. Its translation: CASSLAGTGYSSVNEQFF.

This sequence joins TRBV12-3 or TRBV12-4 and TRBJ2-5; D ambiguous. V lost 6 bases and J lost 2, with 13 bases in between. The CDR3 length is 14 residues. CDR3 amino acids: CASRGYREQETQYF. Written as DNA, the CDR3 is TGTGCCAGCAGGGGATACCGCGAACAAGAGACCCAGTACTTC.

V is TRBV7-2 and J is TRBJ2-2; D remains unclear. Trimming stripped 5 bases from V and 0 bases from J, with 13 bases between. The CDR3 length is 16 residues. The V gene's germline CDR1 is SGHTA and CDR2 FQGNSA. The CDR3 region is CASSRPAGPNTGELFF. CDR3 DNA sequence: TGTGCCAGCAGCCGGCCAGCAGGCCCGAACACCGGGGAGCTGTTTTTT. Supplemented by reference TRBV7-2 and TRBJ2-2, the full variable domain reads GAGVSQSPSNKVTEKGKDVELRCDPISGHTALYWYRQSLGQGLEFLIYFQGNSAPDKSGLPSDRFSAERTGGSVSTLTIQRTQQEDSAVYLCASSRPAGPNTGELFFGEGSRLTVL.

The chain uses TRBV4-3 and TRBJ2-1; no definite D call. The CDR3 runs 16 residues. The V gene lost 0 bases and the J gene lost 4 bases, with 13 bases spanning the gap. The germline gives CDR1 LGHNA, CDR2 YSLEER. The CDR3 DNA follows: TGCGCCAGCAGCCAAGATACTACCCAGGCTTACAATGAGCAGTTCTTC. This translates into CASSQDTTQAYNEQFF.

This chain uses TRBV28 with TRBJ2-7; D is possibly TRBD1 or TRBD2 (6 bases each). Germline CDR1 is MDHEN and CDR2 is SYDVKM. V gave up 3 bases and J gave up 2 bases, with 17 bases separating them. The CDR3 is made up of 16 amino acids. This chain's CDR3 is CASSLGVGGTTYEQYF. The CDR3 DNA reads TGTGCCAGCAGTTTGGGTGTAGGCGGGACAACCTACGAGCAGTACTTC.

Regarding this clonotype: A junction end diverges from the germline sequence, so it may reflect a read error. V and J are TRBV3-1 and TRBJ1-1, with 7 bases matching TRBD1. This CDR3 spans 14 amino acids. Per germline, CDR1 LGHDT and CDR2 YNNKEL (reference sequence). CDR3 sequence (DNA): TGTGCCAGCAGCCTCGGGACAGTGAACATTGAAGCTTTCTTT. It codes for CASSLGTVNIEAFF. The full variable domain, in which reference TRBV3-1 and TRBJ1-1 provide the parts outside the CDR3, is DTAVSQTPKYLVTQMGNDKSIKCEQNLGHDTMYWYKQDSKKFLKIMFSYNNKELIINETVPNRFSPKSPDKAHLNLHINSLELGDSAVYFCASSLGTVNIEAFFGQGTRLTVV.

The chain is built from TRBV2 and TRBJ1-5; unclear D gene. V gave up 6 bases and J gave up 2 bases, with 14 bases separating them. In germline, CDR1 is SNHLY, CDR2 FYNNEI. This CDR3 comprises 15 residues. The CDR3 loop is CASSLLGPGNQPQHF. CDR3 bases: TGTGCCAGCAGCCTTCTTGGGCCGGGCAATCAGCCCCAGCATTTT.

The chain has TRBV27 and TRBJ2-1, with 8 bases aligning to TRBD1. The CDR3 totals 13 residues. V was clipped by 5 bases and J by 14 bases; unmatched bases: 11. CDR1 and CDR2 (germline): MNHEY, SMNVEV (reference sequence). The CDR3, as DNA: TGTGCCAGCAGTGGGCCCCCCGGGACAGGAGAGTTCTTC. Its translation: CASSGPPGTGEFF.

CDR3 sequence: CASSSTTSEVCAQYF. The CDR3 DNA follows: TGTGCCAGCAGCTCAACGACTAGCGAGGTCTGTGCGCAGTATTTT. The rearrangement joins TRBV7-9 to TRBJ2-3; 8 positions match TRBD2. Germline V lookup: CDR1 SEHNR, CDR2 FQNEAQ (reference sequence). The J segment lost 10 bases and the V segment lost 4 bases, leaving 13 bases of the junction unmatched. The CDR3 has 15 residues. Full variable domain (rest looked up from reference TRBV7-9 and TRBJ2-3): DTGVSQNPRHKITKRGQNVTFRCDPISEHNRLYWYRQTLGQGPEFLTYFQNEAQLEKSRLLSDRFSAERPKGSFSTLEIQRTEQGDSAMYLCASSSTTSEVCAQYFGPGTRLTVL.

The sample holds a few counts of this clonotype. The chain has TRBV4-3 and TRBJ2-7; tentative D call: TRBD1 (5 bases). V lost 0 bases to trimming and J lost 6 bases, with 9 bases between them. The CDR3 contains 13 residues. Germline-derived CDR1 and CDR2 are LGHNA and YSLEER. This chain's CDR3 is CASSQEVRVEQYF. The CDR3 DNA follows: TGCGCCAGCAGCCAAGAGGTCAGGGTCGAGCAGTACTTC.

This clonotype occurred once. This rearrangement joins TRBV3-1 to TRBJ2-3, with a tentative D call TRBD1 (5 bases). Germline lookup yields CDR1 LGHDT and CDR2 YNNKEL (reference sequence). V was pared by 3 bases and J by 0 bases, with 10 bases between. The CDR3 totals 15 residues. DNA of the CDR3: TGTGCCAGCAGCCATACTCCAGGGAGCACAGATACGCAGTATTTT. Its protein product is CASSHTPGSTDTQYF.

This clonotype was recorded a few times. This chain's CDR3 is CASSPLSSGRKKTQYF. CDR3 nucleotides: TGTGCCAGCAGTCCCCTGTCTAGCGGGAGAAAAAAGACCCAGTACTTC. V is TRBV27 and J is TRBJ2-5, with 10 positions matching TRBD2. CDR3 length: 16 amino acids. The germline gives CDR1 MNHEY, CDR2 SMNVEV (reference sequence). Trimming cost V 5 bases and J 6 bases; bases outside gene matches: 12.

This clonotype was picked up a small number of times. This chain connects TRBV6-6 to TRBJ2-2; 7 bases are a match to TRBD1. The germline V gene has CDR1 MNHNY and CDR2 SVGAGI (reference sequence). The CDR3 contains 15 residues. The V gene end was trimmed by 2 bases and the J gene end by 7 bases; junction bases not matched to a gene: 7. The CDR3 DNA reads TGTGCCAGCAGTTACCTACAGGGGCCAGGCGGGGAGCTGTTTTTT. Protein sequence: CASSYLQGPGGELFF.

The chain has TRBV12-3 or TRBV12-4 and TRBJ1-6, with TRBD1 matching over 9 bases. The V gene end was trimmed by 6 bases and the J gene end by 7 bases; junction bases not matched to a gene: 4. This CDR3 comprises 14 residues. CDR3 amino acids: CASRGTGRNSPLHF. As DNA, the CDR3 is TGTGCCAGCAGGGGGACAGGGAGAAATTCACCCCTCCACTTT.

This clonotype has more than one count but fewer than ten. The genes are TRBV5-1 and TRBJ2-3; D is possibly TRBD2 (6 bases). Trimming removed 0 bases at V and 5 bases at J, with 19 bases between. The CDR3 covers 17 residues. CDR1 SGHRS and CDR2 YFSETQ come from the germline V gene. CDR3 nucleotides: TGCGCCAGCAGCTTGGCCAGCGGGCCTGGGGATTTAGATACGCAGTATTTT. Its protein product is CASSLASGPGDLDTQYF.

The chain carries TRBV20-1 and TRBJ2-1; TRBD1 matches 9 bases. V trimming: 8 bases; J trimming: 4 bases; junction bases outside the gene matches: 6. In germline, CDR1 is DFQATT, CDR2 SNEGSKA (reference sequence). The CDR3 sequence is 13 residues long. Written as DNA, the CDR3 is TGCAGTATGGACAGGGGAAGATACAATGAGCAGTTCTTC. Residues: CSMDRGRYNEQFF.

The J gene is TRBJ1-2, the V gene TRBV20-1; tentative D call: TRBD1 (5 bases). Trimming stripped 6 bases from V and 4 bases from J, with 15 bases between. Looked up from germline, CDR1 is DFQATT and CDR2 is SNEGSKA (reference sequence). The CDR3 contains 13 residues. The CDR3 DNA is TGCAGTGCCCCCGACAGTAATACCTATGGCTACACCTTC. Its protein is CSAPDSNTYGYTF.